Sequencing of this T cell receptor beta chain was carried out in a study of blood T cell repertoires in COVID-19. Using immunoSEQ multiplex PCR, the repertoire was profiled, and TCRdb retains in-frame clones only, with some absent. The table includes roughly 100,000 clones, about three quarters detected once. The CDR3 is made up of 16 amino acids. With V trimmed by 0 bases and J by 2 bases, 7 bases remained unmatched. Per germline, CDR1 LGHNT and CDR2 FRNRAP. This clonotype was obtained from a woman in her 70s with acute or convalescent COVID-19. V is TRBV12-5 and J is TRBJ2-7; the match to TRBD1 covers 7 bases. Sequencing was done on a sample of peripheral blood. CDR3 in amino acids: CASGLVEQGNTYEQYF. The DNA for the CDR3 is TGTGCTAGTGGTTTGGTAGAACAGGGGAATACCTACGAGCAGTACTTC.